This TCR beta chain is drawn from a study of vaccination and CD4 T cells after COVID-19. Across the whole study: The post-COVID samples were taken a median roughly 96 days after diagnosis, anywhere from 35 to 161. Overlapping spike peptides served as the stimulus for the cells. These peptides came from SARS-CoV-2 and from the common cold coronaviruses HCoV-NL63, HCoV-OC43 and HCoV-229E.

The study sequenced cultured CD4+ T cell DNA using the Oncomine TCR Beta short-read assay. Researchers extracted genomic DNA from CD4+ T cells that had been cultured. TCRdb redid the calling of the PCR reads with MiXCR, one entry per CDR3 protein. Here the sample spans around 10,000 distinct CDR3 sequences, 32% being singletons. This CDR3 is 14 amino acids long. The V and J ends lost 3 bases and 5 bases, in that order; junction bases with no gene match: 6. Germline V gene sequence: CDR1 DFQATT, CDR2 SNEGSKA (reference sequence). The treatment here: roughly 10-day PBMC culture with coronavirus spike peptide pools or control peptides (ViraFEST assay). An unexposed donor provided the CD4+ T cells, which were collected before the COVID-19 pandemic (2011-2018). ViraFEST used peptide pools to expand antigen-specific T cells, then sequenced TCRs. From the approximately 9-day cultures, CD4+ T cells were isolated by negative selection.

Remarks on this clonotype: What it binds is not known.

The source of this sequence is a human donor in good health. Sample: CD4+ T cells from blood, cultured in vitro. The chain uses TRBV20-1 and TRBJ2-5; TRBD1 aligns across 10 bases. This chain's CDR3 is CSASEGTGAETQYF. Here the CDR3 DNA reads TGCAGTGCTAGTGAGGGGACAGGGGCGGAGACCCAGTACTTC.